These 11 T cell receptor beta chains were all obtained from the same sample, sequenced in a study of spatial heterogeneity in lung cancer. Described time point: sample taken at primary tumor resection. From the 5' RACE reads, TCRdb called clonotypes with MiXCR, one entry per CDR3 protein. The table lists around 9,300 distinct CDR3 sequences, roughly 50% of them singletons. Findings and caveats of the study: Expanded intratumoral alpha and beta TCR counts tracked tumor mutation counts.

The antigens these receptors bind are not known. Sequencing was performed on lung tumor tissue, taken at surgery. The receptor source for this set is a female donor with early-stage non-small cell lung cancer.

The V gene is TRBV5-1, the J gene TRBJ1-1, with unresolved D. The CDR3 covers 12 residues. Trimming removed 1 base at V and 11 bases at J, with 12 bases between. CDR1 and CDR2 from the germline V gene are SGHRS and YFSETQ. The CDR3 protein is CASSLQGFQAFF. CDR3 nucleotides: TGCGCCAGCAGCTTGCAAGGGTTCCAGGCTTTCTTT.

J is TRBJ2-5 and V is TRBV28; 10 bases are a match to TRBD1. The V segment lost 6 bases and the J segment 4 bases; nucleotides outside the gene matches: 8. This CDR3 has 15 amino acids. Germline lookup yields CDR1 MDHEN and CDR2 SYDVKM. CDR3 in DNA: TGTGCCAGCAGCCCGGGACAGGGGTTCGCAGAGACCCAGTACTTC. This gives the protein CASSPGQGFAETQYF.

V and J are TRBV5-4 and TRBJ1-2; no clear D. CDR1 and CDR2 from the germline V gene are SGHNT and YYREEE (reference sequence). V lost 0 bases to trimming and J lost 6 bases, with 15 bases between them. CDR3 size: 15 residues. The CDR3 sequence is CASSLANVLGNGYTF. The CDR3 coding sequence is TGTGCCAGCAGCTTGGCCAACGTCCTGGGGAATGGCTACACCTTC. Variable domain in full (rest from reference TRBV5-4 and TRBJ1-2): ETGVTQSPTHLIKTRGQQVTLRCSSQSGHNTVSWYQQALGQGPQFIFQYYREEENGRGNFPPRFSGLQFPNYSSELNVNALELDDSALYLCASSLANVLGNGYTFGSGTRLTVV.

This clonotype was detected a few times. V is TRBV12-3 or TRBV12-4 and J is TRBJ2-7; 9 bases match TRBD1. Losses at the gene ends were 6 bases for V and 5 bases for J; bases not matched to a gene: 11. The CDR3 is 15 residues long. The CDR3 protein is CASSTATGGNNEQYF. CDR3 coding DNA: TGTGCCAGCAGCACGGCGACAGGGGGGAATAACGAGCAGTACTTC.

This rearrangement joins TRBV9 to TRBJ2-3; 7 nucleotides line up with TRBD2. The CDR3 contains 15 residues. Germline V CDR1 and CDR2: SGDLS, YYNGEE. J gave up 4 bases and V 1 base, and 6 bases lay outside the gene matches. In nucleotides, the CDR3 is TGTGCCAGCAGCGTACTGGGGAGGGCAGCAGATACGCAGTATTTT. This sequence encodes CASSVLGRAADTQYF.

This clonotype was seen once. V and J are TRBV5-1 and TRBJ1-2; a weak D match, TRBD1 (5 bases). Trimming pared 2 bases from V and 0 bases from J, leaving 11 bases between. The CDR3 loop spans 15 amino acids. Germline values: CDR1 SGHRS, CDR2 YFSETQ. The CDR3 bases are TGCGCCAGCAGCTTAGGACACGGAACTAACTATGGCTACACCTTC. Amino acid sequence: CASSLGHGTNYGYTF.

About this clonotype itself: One end of the junction varies from germline; a read error may be responsible. J is TRBJ2-1 and V is TRBV9; D gene uncertain. Per the germline V gene, CDR1 is SGDLS and CDR2 is YYNGEE. The CDR3 runs 16 residues. The CDR3: CSSSASQTRATNEQFF. CDR3 DNA sequence: TGTTCCAGCAGCGCCTCCCAAACCCGGGCCACAAATGAGCAGTTCTTC.

The CDR3 is CASSLRGSGSYEQYF. The CDR3 bases are TGTGCCAGCAGCTTACGTGGATCCGGCTCCTACGAGCAGTACTTC. The chain combines TRBV7-9 with TRBJ2-7; D uncertain. The V end was cut by 2 bases, the J end by 0 bases, with 11 bases between. The germline gives CDR1 SEHNR, CDR2 FQNEAQ (reference sequence). The CDR3 sequence is 15 residues long.

This rearrangement joins TRBV20-1 to TRBJ1-2; TRBD1 matches at 8 bases. In germline, CDR1 is DFQATT, CDR2 SNEGSKA (reference sequence). The ends lost 6 bases at V and 2 bases at J; junction bases unmatched: 5. CDR3 length equals 13 residues. In DNA, the CDR3 is TGCAGTGCAAGACAGGGGACCAACTATGGCTACACCTTC. It translates to CSARQGTNYGYTF.

This clonotype was seen a few times. This chain links TRBV24-1 with TRBJ1-4; D possibly corresponds to TRBD1 (5 bases). CDR3 length equals 18 residues. Germline lookup yields CDR1 KGHDR and CDR2 SFDVKD. The V end was cut by 1 base, the J end by 5 bases, with 19 bases between. Here the CDR3 DNA reads TGTGCCACCAGTGATTTCGACAGTCGTCCCCACCAAAATGAAAAACTGTTTTTT. Translating gives CATSDFDSRPHQNEKLFF.

The chain couples TRBV7-2 to TRBJ2-7; D might be TRBD2 (5 bases). There are 14 residues in the CDR3. Trimming cost V 10 bases and J 0 bases, with 16 bases left between them. Per germline, CDR1 SGHTA and CDR2 FQGNSA. CDR3 sequence reads: CAIIKIGSSYEQYF. Here the CDR3 DNA reads TGTGCCATTATAAAAATTGGGAGCTCCTACGAGCAGTACTTC.